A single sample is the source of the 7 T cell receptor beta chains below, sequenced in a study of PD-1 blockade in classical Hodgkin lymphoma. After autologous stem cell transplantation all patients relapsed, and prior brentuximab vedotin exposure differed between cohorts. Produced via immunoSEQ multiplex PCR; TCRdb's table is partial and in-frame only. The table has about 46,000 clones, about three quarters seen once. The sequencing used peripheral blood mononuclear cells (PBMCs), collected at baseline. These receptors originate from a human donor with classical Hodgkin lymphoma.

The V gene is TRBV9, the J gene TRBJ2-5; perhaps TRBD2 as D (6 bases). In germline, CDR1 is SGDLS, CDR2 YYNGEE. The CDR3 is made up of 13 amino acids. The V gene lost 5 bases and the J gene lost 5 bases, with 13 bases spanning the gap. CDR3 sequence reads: CASSDGGRETQYF. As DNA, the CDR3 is TGTGCCAGCAGTGACGGGGGTCGGGAGACCCAGTACTTC. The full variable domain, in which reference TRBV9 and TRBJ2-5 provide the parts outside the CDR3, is DSGVTQTPKHLITATGQRVTLRCSPRSGDLSVYWYQQSLDQGLQFLIQYYNGEERAKGNILERFSAQQFPDLHSELNLSSLELGDSALYFCASSDGGRETQYFGPGTRLLVL.

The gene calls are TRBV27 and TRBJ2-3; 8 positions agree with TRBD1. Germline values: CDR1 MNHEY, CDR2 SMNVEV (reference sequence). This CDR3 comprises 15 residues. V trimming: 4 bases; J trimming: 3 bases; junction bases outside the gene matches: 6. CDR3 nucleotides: TGTGCCAGCAGTTCTTGGACAGGGACGACAGATACGCAGTATTTT. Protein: CASSSWTGTTDTQYF.

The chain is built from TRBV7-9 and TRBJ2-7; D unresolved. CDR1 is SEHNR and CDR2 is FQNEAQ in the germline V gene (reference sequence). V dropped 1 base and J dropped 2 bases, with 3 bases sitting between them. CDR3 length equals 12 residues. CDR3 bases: TGTGCCAGCAGCTTAGGGGCCTACGAGCAGTACTTC. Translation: CASSLGAYEQYF.

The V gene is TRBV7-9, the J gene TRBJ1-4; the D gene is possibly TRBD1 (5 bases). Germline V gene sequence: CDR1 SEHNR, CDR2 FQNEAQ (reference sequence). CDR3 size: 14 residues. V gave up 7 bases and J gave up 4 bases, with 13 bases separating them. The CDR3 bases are TGTGCCAGCACCCGGGGCGGGTTTAATGAAAAACTGTTTTTT. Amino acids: CASTRGGFNEKLFF.

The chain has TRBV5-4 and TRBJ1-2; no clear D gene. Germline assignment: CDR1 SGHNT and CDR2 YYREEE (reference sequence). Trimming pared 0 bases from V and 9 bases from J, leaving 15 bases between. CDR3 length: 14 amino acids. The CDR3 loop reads CASSLAEIRRSYTF. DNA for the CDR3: TGTGCCAGCAGCTTGGCCGAAATTAGGAGGAGCTACACCTTC.

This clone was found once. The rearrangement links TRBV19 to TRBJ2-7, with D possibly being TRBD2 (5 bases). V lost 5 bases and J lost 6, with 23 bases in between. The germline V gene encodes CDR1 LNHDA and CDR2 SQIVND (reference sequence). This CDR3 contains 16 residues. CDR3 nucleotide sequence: TGTGCCAGTAGTCTTACCGGGGTCCAGAATATTTTCGAGCAGTACTTC. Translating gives CASSLTGVQNIFEQYF.

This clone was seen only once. The CDR3, as DNA: TGTGCCTGGAATAGGGACCCTAATGAAAAACTGTTTTTT. Its protein product is CAWNRDPNEKLFF. The chain employs TRBV30 and TRBJ1-4, with D perhaps matching TRBD1 (5 bases). The V end lost 4 bases, the J end lost 3 bases, and 9 bases lay between the germline ends. CDR1 is GTSNPN and CDR2 is SVGIG in the germline V gene (reference sequence). This CDR3 contains 13 residues.